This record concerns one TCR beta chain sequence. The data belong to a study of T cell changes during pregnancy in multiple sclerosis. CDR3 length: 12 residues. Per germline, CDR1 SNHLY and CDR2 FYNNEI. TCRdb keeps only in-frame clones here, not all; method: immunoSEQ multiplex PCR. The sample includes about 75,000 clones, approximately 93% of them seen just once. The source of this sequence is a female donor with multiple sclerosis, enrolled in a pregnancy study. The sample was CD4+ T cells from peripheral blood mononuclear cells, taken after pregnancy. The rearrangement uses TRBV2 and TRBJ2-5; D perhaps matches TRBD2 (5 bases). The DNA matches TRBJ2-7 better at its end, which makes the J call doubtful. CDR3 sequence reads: CAARGNSNEQYF. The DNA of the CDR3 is TGTGCCGCCCGGGGTAATAGCAACGAGCAGTACTTC.